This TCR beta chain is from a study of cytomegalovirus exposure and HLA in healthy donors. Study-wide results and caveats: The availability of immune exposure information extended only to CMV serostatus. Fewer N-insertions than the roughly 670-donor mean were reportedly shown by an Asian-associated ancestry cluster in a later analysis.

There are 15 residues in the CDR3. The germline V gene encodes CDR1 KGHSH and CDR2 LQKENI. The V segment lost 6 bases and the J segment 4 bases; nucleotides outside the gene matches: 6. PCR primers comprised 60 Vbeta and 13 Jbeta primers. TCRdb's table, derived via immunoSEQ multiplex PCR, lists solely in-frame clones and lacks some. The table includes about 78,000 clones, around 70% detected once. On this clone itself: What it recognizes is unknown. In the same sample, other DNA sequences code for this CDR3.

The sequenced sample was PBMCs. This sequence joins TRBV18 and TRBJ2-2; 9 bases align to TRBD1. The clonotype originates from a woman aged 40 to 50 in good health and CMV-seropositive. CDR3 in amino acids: CASSQGQGGTGELFF. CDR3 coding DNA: TGTGCCAGCTCGCAGGGACAGGGCGGCACCGGGGAGCTGTTTTTT. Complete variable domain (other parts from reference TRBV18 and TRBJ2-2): NAGVMQNPRHLVRRRGQEARLRCSPMKGHSHVYWYRQLPEEGLKFMVYLQKENIIDESGMPKERFSAEFPKEGPSILRIQQVVRGDSAAYFCASSQGQGGTGELFFGEGSRLTVL.